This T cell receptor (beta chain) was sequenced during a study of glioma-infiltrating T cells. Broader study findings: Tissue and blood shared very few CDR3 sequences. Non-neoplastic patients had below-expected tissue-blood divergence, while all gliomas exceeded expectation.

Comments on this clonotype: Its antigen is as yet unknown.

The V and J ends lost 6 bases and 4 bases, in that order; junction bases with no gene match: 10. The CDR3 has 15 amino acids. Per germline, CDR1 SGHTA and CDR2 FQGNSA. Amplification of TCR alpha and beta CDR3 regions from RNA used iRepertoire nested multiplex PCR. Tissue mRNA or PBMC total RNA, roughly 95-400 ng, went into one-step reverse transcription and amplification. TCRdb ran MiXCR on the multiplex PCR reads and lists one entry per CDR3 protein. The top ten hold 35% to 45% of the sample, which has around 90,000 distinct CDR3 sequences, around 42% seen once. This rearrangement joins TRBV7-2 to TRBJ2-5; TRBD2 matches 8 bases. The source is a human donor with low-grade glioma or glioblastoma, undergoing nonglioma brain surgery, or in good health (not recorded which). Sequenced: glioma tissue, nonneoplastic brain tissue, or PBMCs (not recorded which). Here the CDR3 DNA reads TGTGCCAGCAGTCTGGGACTAGTTGGCACAGAGACCCAGTACTTC. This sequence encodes CASSLGLVGTETQYF.